Each of the 30 T cell receptor beta chains below was sequenced from the same sample in a study of beta chain features in type 1 diabetes (dated by TCRdb to 2017 to 2018). The protocol used for the library was the immunoSEQ multiplex PCR assay. All of the isolated RNA was reverse transcribed with the High Capacity cDNA Reverse Transcription Kit, so expressed TCRB transcripts were sequenced. TCRdb limited this immuneACCESS table to in-frame rearrangements with V and J called. A share of clones is missing; checked studies link under half to unresolved V genes, and the rest is unexplained. Present in this sample are 350,000 to 450,000 clones, about 16% of which were seen just once. The ten largest clonotypes hold roughly 0.019% of the sample. The sample consisted of naive CD4+ T cells from blood. This specimen's cell subset or site label, per the study, means: true naive CD4+ T cells. These receptors were taken from a young woman in good health.

The chain is built from TRBV29-1 and TRBJ1-5, with TRBD1 matching over 8 bases. CDR1 is SQVTM and CDR2 is ANQGSEA in the germline V gene. V was pared by 2 bases and J by 9 bases, with 15 bases of the junction left unmatched. The CDR3 spans 16 residues. The CDR3 DNA is TGCAGCGTTGAACCATCTACACAGGGGGAGGAAGGGCCCCAGCATTTT. It translates to CSVEPSTQGEEGPQHF. Using reference TRBV29-1 and TRBJ1-5 for the parts outside the CDR3, the full variable domain is SAVISQKPSRDICQRGTSLTIQCQVDSQVTMMFWYRQQPGQSLTLIATANQGSEATYESGFVIDKFPISRPNLTFSTLTVSNMSPEDSSIYLCSVEPSTQGEEGPQHFGDGTRLSIL.

V gene TRBV9 combines with J gene TRBJ2-3, with 7 bases lining up with TRBD2. The ends lost 0 bases at V and 1 base at J; junction bases unmatched: 2. The germline V gene has CDR1 SGDLS and CDR2 YYNGEE. The CDR3 contains 15 residues. CDR3 amino acids: CASSVEGLRTDTQYF. In DNA, the CDR3 is TGTGCCAGCAGCGTAGAGGGACTACGCACAGATACGCAGTATTTT.

The V call is TRBV6-5, the J call TRBJ1-1, with no clear D. The ends were cut back, 2 bases at V and 4 bases at J, with 11 bases in the middle. The CDR3 consists of 14 residues. Germline CDR1 is MNHEY and CDR2 is SVGAGI. CDR3 protein: CASSYRGYGTEAFF. CDR3 sequence (DNA): TGTGCCAGCAGTTACCGAGGGTATGGCACTGAAGCTTTCTTT.

The chain couples TRBV6-5 to TRBJ2-7, with 7 positions matching TRBD1. The CDR3 runs to 14 residues. The V gene's germline CDR1 is MNHEY and CDR2 SVGAGI. V trimming: 5 bases; J trimming: 0 bases; junction bases outside the gene matches: 4. The CDR3 reads CASSGQAFSYEQYF. CDR3 nucleotides: TGTGCCAGCAGTGGACAGGCGTTCTCCTACGAGCAGTACTTC.

This clone turned up a few times. The chain employs TRBV29-1 and TRBJ2-7, with TRBD2 matching 15 bases. This CDR3 comprises 15 residues. The germline gives CDR1 SQVTM, CDR2 ANQGSEA. V lost 4 bases, J lost 7 bases, and 8 bases stayed unmatched. Written as DNA, the CDR3 is TGCAGCGTTGGGACTAGCGGGAGGGCCTCGGGGGAGCAGTACTTC. Translated, it gives CSVGTSGRASGEQYF.

This clone was recorded a few times. J is TRBJ2-7 and V is TRBV30; no clear D gene. Germline CDR1 and CDR2: GTSNPN and SVGIG (reference sequence). The ends were cut back, 0 bases at V and 5 bases at J, with 8 bases in the middle. This CDR3 region has 12 residues. The CDR3 here is CAWSVLAHEQYF. CDR3 sequence (DNA): TGTGCCTGGAGTGTACTTGCCCACGAGCAGTACTTC. The whole variable domain, remainder taken from reference TRBV30 and TRBJ2-7, is SQTIHQWPATLVQPVGSPLSLECTVEGTSNPNLYWYRQAAGRGLQLLFYSVGIGQISSEVPQNLSASRPQDRQFILSSKKLLLSDSGFYLCAWSVLAHEQYFGPGTRLTVT.

V and J are TRBV2 and TRBJ2-3; 10 nucleotides agree with TRBD2. The V gene end was trimmed by 6 bases and the J gene end by 0 bases; junction bases not matched to a gene: 0. The germline CDR1 and CDR2 sequences are SNHLY and FYNNEI. The CDR3 extends over 14 amino acids. The CDR3 DNA follows: TGTGCCAGCAGAGCGGGAGGGAGCACAGATACGCAGTATTTT. It translates to CASRAGGSTDTQYF. Variable domain in full (rest from reference TRBV2 and TRBJ2-3): EPEVTQTPSHQVTQMGQEVILRCVPISNHLYFYWYRQILGQKVEFLVSFYNNEISEKSEIFDDQFSVERPDGSNFTLKIRSTKLEDSAMYFCASRAGGSTDTQYFGPGTRLTVL.

The chain recombines TRBV30 with TRBJ2-7; D unclear. Germline V lookup: CDR1 GTSNPN, CDR2 SVGIG (reference sequence). V lost 0 bases to trimming and J lost 4 bases, with 13 bases between them. The CDR3 has 14 residues. For the CDR3, the DNA is TGTGCCTGGAGTGTACTTGTTCCTAGTTACGAGCAGTACTTC. Translation gives CAWSVLVPSYEQYF. Variable domain in full (rest from reference TRBV30 and TRBJ2-7): SQTIHQWPATLVQPVGSPLSLECTVEGTSNPNLYWYRQAAGRGLQLLFYSVGIGQISSEVPQNLSASRPQDRQFILSSKKLLLSDSGFYLCAWSVLVPSYEQYFGPGTRLTVT.

V usage is TRBV30 and J usage is TRBJ1-4; weak D call: TRBD1 (5 bases). The CDR3 has 14 residues. Germline lookup yields CDR1 GTSNPN and CDR2 SVGIG (reference sequence). V was shortened by 7 bases and J by 7 bases, with 19 bases between the two germline ends. The CDR3 DNA reads as TGTGCCTCCTCAGGGACTTCGAGAGGTGAAAAACTGTTTTTT. Translating gives CASSGTSRGEKLFF.

This clone turned up a few times. The gene calls are TRBV18 and TRBJ2-3, with D maybe TRBD1 (5 bases). Germline V gene lookup returns CDR1 KGHSH and CDR2 LQKENI. Trimming removed 0 bases at V and 2 bases at J, with 9 bases between. This CDR3 contains 15 residues. The CDR3 reads CASSPPGAITDTQYF. The CDR3 DNA is TGTGCCAGCTCACCACCAGGGGCAATCACAGATACGCAGTATTTT.

This clone was found a few times. V and J are TRBV30 and TRBJ1-1; D is unresolved. CDR3 length: 12 amino acids. The germline CDR1 and CDR2 sequences are GTSNPN and SVGIG (reference sequence). The germline V and J ends were trimmed by 0 bases and 5 bases, with 7 bases remaining between them. The CDR3 protein is CAWSVAVTEAFF. Here the CDR3 DNA reads TGTGCCTGGAGTGTGGCAGTAACTGAAGCTTTCTTT.

The rearrangement uses TRBV5-1 and TRBJ2-2; maybe TRBD1 (5 bases). Trimming took 0 bases from V and 0 from J, leaving 9 bases between them. Germline CDR1 is SGHRS and CDR2 is YFSETQ. This CDR3 has 16 amino acids. CDR3 sequence (DNA): TGCGCCAGCAGCTTGGTGGTGGGGCCGAACACCGGGGAGCTGTTTTTT. It is translated as CASSLVVGPNTGELFF.

The chain is built from TRBV29-1 and TRBJ2-7; 14 nucleotides line up with TRBD2. The CDR3 has 13 residues. Germline V gene sequence: CDR1 SQVTM, CDR2 ANQGSEA. The ends lost 5 bases at V and 7 bases at J; junction bases unmatched: 4. The CDR3: CSVQGTSGSEQYF. In nucleotides, the CDR3 is TGCAGCGTTCAGGGGACTAGCGGGAGTGAGCAGTACTTC.

This clone was recorded a few times. This rearrangement joins TRBV11-2 to TRBJ2-1, with 11 bases that match TRBD1. This CDR3 is built from 16 residues. Germline loops: CDR1 SGHAT, CDR2 FQNNGV. V dropped 2 bases and J dropped 7; count of bases not matched to a gene: 7. The CDR3 sequence is CASSLPRDRGGNEQFF. CDR3 nucleotide sequence: TGTGCCAGCAGCTTACCCCGGGACAGGGGGGGGAATGAGCAGTTCTTC.

A few counts support this clone. The chain has TRBV18 and TRBJ2-3; 9 nucleotides align to TRBD1. Germline lookup yields CDR1 KGHSH and CDR2 LQKENI. Losses at the gene ends were 4 bases for V and 3 bases for J; bases not matched to a gene: 5. CDR3 length: 15 amino acids. Here the CDR3 DNA reads TGTGCCAGCTCACTGGGACAGGGTTGGACAGATACGCAGTATTTT. As protein: CASSLGQGWTDTQYF.

This clone was found a few times. The DNA of the CDR3 is TGCGCCAGCAGCTCAGGACTAGCGGGTTACAATGAGCAGTTCTTC. It specifies CASSSGLAGYNEQFF. V gene TRBV4-1 combines with J gene TRBJ2-1; the match to TRBD2 covers 11 bases. CDR3 size: 15 residues. Germline V lookup: CDR1 MGHRA, CDR2 YSYEKL. With V trimmed by 5 bases and J by 4 bases, 4 bases remained unmatched.

The V and J genes are TRBV18 and TRBJ1-5; D not certain. The V end was cut by 2 bases, the J end by 2 bases, with 10 bases between. Germline V gene data show CDR1 as KGHSH and CDR2 as LQKENI. The CDR3 spans 15 residues. CDR3 nucleotides: TGTGCCAGCTCACCAGAGGGTTTCCGCAATCAGCCCCAGCATTTT. Residues: CASSPEGFRNQPQHF.

A few counts support this clone. The CDR3 is CASSIGGGINEQFF. The CDR3 nucleotides are TGTGCCAGTAGTATCGGGGGGGGGATCAATGAGCAGTTCTTC. V gene TRBV19 combines with J gene TRBJ2-1; TRBD2 matches 8 bases. The junction had 4 bases not matched to a gene; V was cut back by 3 bases and J by 6 bases. The CDR3 is 14 amino acids. CDR1 and CDR2 from the germline V gene are LNHDA and SQIVND (reference sequence). Full variable domain (missing parts from reference TRBV19 and TRBJ2-1): DGGITQSPKYLFRKEGQNVTLSCEQNLNHDAMYWYRQDPGQGLRLIYYSQIVNDFQKGDIAEGYSVSREKKESFPLTVTSAQKNPTAFYLCASSIGGGINEQFFGPGTRLTVL.

This clone was counted between two and nine times. V is TRBV9 and J is TRBJ2-6, with D possibly being TRBD2 (5 bases). With 2 bases removed from V and 1 base from J, the gap between germline ends came to 7 bases. The germline V gene encodes CDR1 SGDLS and CDR2 YYNGEE. This CDR3 has 15 residues. The CDR3 here is CASSVPGSGANVLTF. In DNA form, the CDR3 reads TGTGCCAGCAGCGTTCCGGGGTCTGGGGCCAACGTCCTGACTTTC.

V is TRBV5-4 and J is TRBJ1-2; possibly TRBD1 for D (6 bases). Looked up from germline, CDR1 is SGHNT and CDR2 is YYREEE (reference sequence). The CDR3 has 14 residues. Trimming left V 0 bases short and J 7 bases short, with 13 bases between. Written as DNA, the CDR3 is TGTGCCAGCAGCTTGGATGGGGGCTCGGTTGGCTACACCTTC. This encodes CASSLDGGSVGYTF.

This clone has just a few counts. The V call is TRBV15, the J call TRBJ2-7; no reliable D call. V was pared by 1 base and J by 2 bases, with 3 bases between. The CDR3 has 12 residues. Germline CDR1 and CDR2: LNHNV and YYDKDF (reference sequence). The CDR3 region has the DNA TGTGCCACCAGCAGAGCTCCCTACGAGCAGTACTTC. It translates to CATSRAPYEQYF.

This clone has more than one count but fewer than ten. This rearrangement joins TRBV9 to TRBJ2-7, with D perhaps matching TRBD2 (6 bases). The CDR3 length is 18 residues. Deletions cut 0 bases from V and 3 bases from J, with 22 bases between. Germline CDR1 reads SGDLS; CDR2 reads YYNGEE. The CDR3 DNA reads as TGTGCCAGCAGCGTAGGAGGGCCTAGCGCCATGTCGTACTACGAGCAGTACTTC. Translating it yields CASSVGGPSAMSYYEQYF.

This clone came up a few times. The same CDR3 can be traced to other DNA sequences in this sample. The rearrangement joins TRBV15 to TRBJ2-7, with TRBD1 as a possible D gene (6 bases). The CDR3 has 13 residues. Germline values: CDR1 LNHNV, CDR2 YYDKDF (reference sequence). Trimming shortened V by 0 bases and J by 3 bases, and 6 bases separated the two germline ends. The chain's CDR3 is CATSRDRGYEQYF. The CDR3 DNA follows: TGTGCCACCAGCAGAGACAGGGGCTACGAGCAGTACTTC.

This clone was recorded a few times. The V call is TRBV19, the J call TRBJ2-7; D gene ambiguous. Looked up from germline, CDR1 is LNHDA and CDR2 is SQIVND (reference sequence). The CDR3 sequence is 13 residues long. V lost 5 bases to trimming and J lost 2 bases, with 10 bases between them. CDR3 DNA: TGTGCCAGTAGTCTTACACCCACCTACGAGCAGTACTTC. It yields the protein CASSLTPTYEQYF.

The chain uses TRBV18 and TRBJ2-1, with D maybe TRBD2 (6 bases). Germline values: CDR1 KGHSH, CDR2 LQKENI. Trimming cost V 3 bases and J 0 bases, with 15 bases left between them. This CDR3 region has 17 residues. The DNA for the CDR3 is TGTGCCAGCTCACCTAGGACGGGGGAGGTCTCCTACAATGAGCAGTTCTTC. Amino acid sequence: CASSPRTGEVSYNEQFF.

The chain combines TRBV29-1 with TRBJ2-6; 8 bases map to TRBD1. Germline trimming cut 4 bases from V and 4 bases from J; bases unmatched to any gene: 3. This CDR3 region has 14 residues. Germline assignment: CDR1 SQVTM and CDR2 ANQGSEA. CDR3 protein: CSVAGGAGANVLTF. In DNA form, the CDR3 reads TGCAGCGTTGCAGGGGGCGCGGGGGCCAACGTCCTGACTTTC.

The genes are TRBV9 and TRBJ2-5; 7 bases match TRBD2. The CDR3 is made up of 16 amino acids. The J segment lost 0 bases and the V segment lost 4 bases, leaving 9 bases of the junction unmatched. CDR1 SGDLS and CDR2 YYNGEE come from the germline V gene. CDR3 sequence (DNA): TGTGCCAGCAGCCCCCGGGGGGATCGGTACCAAGAGACCCAGTACTTC. The encoded protein is CASSPRGDRYQETQYF.

The rearrangement joins TRBV30 to TRBJ2-7; D unresolved. Germline CDR1 and CDR2: GTSNPN and SVGIG (reference sequence). The CDR3 has 12 residues. The germline V and J ends were trimmed by 3 bases and 0 bases, with 6 bases remaining between them. The CDR3: CAWSRVSYEQYF. The CDR3 DNA follows: TGTGCCTGGAGCCGGGTCTCCTACGAGCAGTACTTC.

This clone has a handful of counts. The chain recombines TRBV19 with TRBJ2-2; D perhaps matches TRBD1 (5 bases). V was pared by 6 bases and J by 9 bases, with 8 bases between. Germline V lookup: CDR1 LNHDA, CDR2 SQIVND (reference sequence). CDR3 size: 11 residues. This CDR3 reads CASSMGRELFF. DNA for the CDR3: TGTGCCAGTAGCATGGGGCGGGAGCTGTTTTTT.

The rearrangement links TRBV2 to TRBJ1-5, with TRBD1 identical over 8 bases. There are 13 residues in the CDR3. Looked up from germline, CDR1 is SNHLY and CDR2 is FYNNEI. After removal of 7 bases from V and 5 bases from J, the junction contained 4 bases not matched to a gene. CDR3 DNA sequence: TGTGCCAGCAATGGACAGGGAGATCAGCCCCAGCATTTT. This gives the protein CASNGQGDQPQHF.